The entry below describes one TCR beta chain. Antigen specificity is unknown. Germline V lookup: CDR1 SGHVS, CDR2 FQNEAQ. After removal of 4 bases from V and 7 bases from J, the junction contained 9 bases not matched to a gene. The CDR3 has 16 residues. These data originate in a study of identical twins. Whole-study results and caveats: Out-of-frame sharing of TCR alpha in monozygotic twins was underestimated by models. Out-of-frame alpha sequences common to twins exhibited a surplus of low generation probability.

cDNA carried unique molecular identifiers, and a universal primer site was added by template switching. In TCRdb, the 5' RACE reads were re-called with MiXCR into one record per CDR3 protein. The table includes 200,000 to 300,000 distinct CDR3 sequences, about 7% detected once. These data are also associated with another study on yellow fever vaccine responses in identical twins.

The sample was memory (CD45RO+) T cells sorted from blood. The TCR comes from a young woman in good health. V usage is TRBV7-8 and J usage is TRBJ2-1; TRBD2 matches at 11 bases. CDR3 in amino acids: CASSSVAGGPFNEQFF. The DNA of the CDR3 is TGTGCCAGCAGCTCCGTAGCGGGAGGGCCTTTTAATGAGCAGTTCTTC.